This entry is about one T cell receptor (beta chain). What it binds is not known. This sample was included in a study of CD8+CD57+ T cells in acquired aplastic anemia. Whole-study context: Sorted CD4+ and CD8+ cells yielded 3 to 3.5 ug of DNA on average.

It was genomic DNA that served as the template for profiling TCR beta VDJ and CDR3. A single record per CDR3 protein comes from TCRdb applying MiXCR to the reads. The sample has roughly 260,000 distinct CDR3 sequences, approximately 45% seen once. Individuals selected for sequencing had exhibited CD8+CD57+ cell expansion on flow cytometry. The germline V and J ends were trimmed by 4 bases and 2 bases, with 17 bases remaining between them. The CDR3 runs to 16 residues. The germline V gene has CDR1 SGHNT and CDR2 YYREEE (reference sequence). Study outcomes and limitations: Researchers report that twenty-nine CD8+ CDR3 sequences appeared in both patients and controls. Levels of CD8+ Simpson's diversity were not significantly distinct in patients versus controls.

This sequence originates from a human donor with aplastic anemia. Sequenced: sorted CD4+, CD8+, or CD8+CD57+ T cells (not recorded which) from PBMCs. The rearrangement links TRBV5-4 to TRBJ2-3; D is unclear. This chain's CDR3 is CASSQALSQNTDTQYF. The CDR3 coding sequence is TGTGCCAGCAGCCAAGCCTTAAGTCAGAACACAGATACGCAGTATTTT.